This passage covers 24 T cell receptor beta chains from one sample sequenced in a study of blood T cells in healthy people across ages. Next came a second PCR, run for about 7 to 12 cycles, which used a sample-barcoded 5' primer along with a J-beta primer mix. TCRdb re-analysed the 5' RACE reads in MiXCR, keeping a single row per CDR3 protein. The sample comprises about 670,000 distinct CDR3 sequences, over 40% of which are singletons, and around 32% rests with the top ten. Sequencing was done on a sample of blood. Every receptor here comes from a man older than 75 in good health.

This clonotype came up many times. The chain links TRBV7-2 to TRBJ2-1; 9 bases align to TRBD1. The V gene's germline CDR1 is SGHTA and CDR2 FQGNSA. The CDR3 consists of 15 residues. With V trimmed by 5 bases and J by 2 bases, 4 bases remained unmatched. The CDR3 DNA sequence: TGTGCCAGCAGCCCCCGGACAGGGGCCTACAATGAGCAGTTCTTC. It is translated as CASSPRTGAYNEQFF.

This clonotype was detected a few times. This rearrangement joins TRBV6-6 to TRBJ1-4; the D gene is possibly TRBD1 (6 bases). Trimming took 6 bases from V and 7 from J, leaving 18 bases between them. The CDR3 extends over 15 amino acids. Germline values: CDR1 MNHNY, CDR2 SVGAGI (reference sequence). The CDR3 spells CASRGATGSSEKLFF. CDR3 DNA: TGTGCCAGCAGGGGTGCTACAGGGTCTTCTGAAAAACTGTTTTTT.

This chain connects TRBV6-5 to TRBJ2-1; a possible D gene is TRBD2 (6 bases). From germline, CDR1 is MNHEY and CDR2 SVGAGI. Trimming took 11 bases from V and 5 from J, leaving 19 bases between them. The length of the CDR3 is 14 residues. The CDR3 reads CAGTAGLTNNEQFF. DNA of the CDR3: TGTGCCGGCACGGCAGGACTAACGAACAATGAGCAGTTCTTC.

This clonotype has just a few counts. This chain links TRBV20-1 with TRBJ2-5, with 10 bases that match TRBD1. The germline V gene has CDR1 DFQATT and CDR2 SNEGSKA (reference sequence). The CDR3 totals 14 residues. Unmatched junction bases numbered 10, after V lost 5 bases and J lost 7 bases. CDR3 bases: TGCAGTGCTGGGCCCCCGGGACAGGGGACGACCCAGTACTTC. Encoded protein: CSAGPPGQGTTQYF.

This clonotype was observed many times. This chain uses TRBV29-1 with TRBJ2-5, with D possibly being TRBD1 or TRBD2 (5 bases each). Germline-derived CDR1 and CDR2 are SQVTM and ANQGSEA. Trimming removed 6 bases at V and 0 bases at J, with 14 bases between. This CDR3 region has 14 residues. Here the CDR3 DNA reads TGCAGCGTAACCCCAGGGACCTACCAAGAGACCCAGTACTTC. Translating it yields CSVTPGTYQETQYF.

The rearrangement links TRBV4-2 to TRBJ2-3, with a weak D call TRBD1 (5 bases). The CDR3 length is 16 residues. Trimming shortened V by 0 bases and J by 1 base, and 11 bases separated the two germline ends. CDR1 is LGHNA, CDR2 YNFKEQ, per germline. This CDR3 is CASSQEIRARTDTQYF. The CDR3 coding sequence is TGTGCCAGCAGCCAAGAGATCAGGGCCCGCACAGATACGCAGTATTTT.

In its sample, this clonotype was seen a few times. Possible read error: a much larger clone is one base away. The chain carries TRBV6-5 and TRBJ1-2; no reliable D call. With 5 bases removed from V and 8 bases from J, the gap between germline ends came to 15 bases. Per the germline V gene, CDR1 is MNHEY and CDR2 is SVGAGI. The length of the CDR3 is 13 residues. The DNA of the CDR3 is TGTGCCAGCAGTGACACTTATCTTGGGGGCTACACCTTC. This codes for CASSDTYLGGYTF.

This clonotype was seen only a few times. The chain combines TRBV7-2 with TRBJ2-7, with D unresolved. The CDR3 loop spans 13 amino acids. Trimming took off 5 bases at V and 5 bases at J, with 13 bases between the two ends. Germline V gene data show CDR1 as SGHTA and CDR2 as FQGNSA. The CDR3 sequence is CASSRGVTNEQYF. The CDR3, as DNA: TGTGCCAGCAGCCGTGGGGTTACTAACGAGCAGTACTTC.

V is TRBV28 and J is TRBJ2-7; 8 nucleotides line up with TRBD1. The CDR3 has 11 amino acids. V lost 6 bases and J lost 13; bases outside the gene matches: 8. CDR1 and CDR2 (germline): MDHEN, SYDVKM. CDR3: CASRSPGQAYF. For the CDR3, the DNA is TGTGCCAGCAGGTCCCCGGGACAGGCCTACTTC.

This chain joins TRBV12-5 and TRBJ2-2; D is unclear. Trimming took off 4 bases at V and 8 bases at J, with 11 bases between the two ends. Looked up from germline, CDR1 is LGHNT and CDR2 is FRNRAP. The CDR3 runs to 13 residues. DNA for the CDR3: TGTGCTAGTGGTTCTGAGGAGAGGGGGGAGCTGTTTTTT. This encodes CASGSEERGELFF.

In this sample, this clonotype turned up many times. This chain connects TRBV6-2 or TRBV6-3 to TRBJ1-2; weak D call: TRBD1 (5 bases). CDR3 length: 11 amino acids. Germline CDR1 reads MNHEY; CDR2 reads SVGEGT. Trimming removed 5 bases from V and 6 bases from J, with 7 bases in between. CDR3 protein: CASSIRDGYTF. The CDR3, as DNA: TGTGCCAGCAGTATCAGGGATGGCTACACCTTC.

This chain links TRBV5-1 with TRBJ1-5, with D uncertain. V lost 4 bases, J lost 3 bases, and 8 bases lay in between. From germline, CDR1 is SGHRS and CDR2 YFSETQ. The CDR3 consists of 13 residues. In nucleotides, the CDR3 is TGCGCCAGCAGCCGATACCCCAATCAGCCCCAGCATTTT. It encodes CASSRYPNQPQHF. Full variable domain (remainder filled in from reference TRBV5-1 and TRBJ1-5): KAGVTQTPRYLIKTRGQQVTLSCSPISGHRSVSWYQQTPGQGLQFLFEYFSETQRNKGNFPGRFSGRQFSNSRSEMNVSTLELGDSALYLCASSRYPNQPQHFGDGTRLSIL.

This clonotype was detected only a few times. This rearrangement joins TRBV28 to TRBJ2-3; D is unresolved. V was trimmed by 4 bases and J by 0 bases, leaving 11 bases between them. The germline gives CDR1 MDHEN, CDR2 SYDVKM. CDR3 length equals 15 residues. Here the CDR3 DNA reads TGTGCCAGCAGTTCACCCCGGACGAGCACAGATACGCAGTATTTT. This sequence encodes CASSSPRTSTDTQYF.

The rearrangement joins TRBV6-2 or TRBV6-3 to TRBJ2-7; D uncertain. This CDR3 is built from 15 residues. V lost 11 bases to trimming and J lost 2 bases, with 22 bases between them. Per the germline V gene, CDR1 is MNHEY and CDR2 is SVGEGT. In DNA form, the CDR3 reads TGTGCCGTCAGAAGCTCGGTGACTGGGACCTACGAGCAGTACTTC. Protein sequence: CAVRSSVTGTYEQYF.

The CDR3 DNA sequence: TGCGCCAGCAGCACCGGGACAGGCTCTTTCGACTACAATGAGCAGTTCTTC. Protein product: CASSTGTGSFDYNEQFF. This chain uses TRBV5-1 with TRBJ2-1, with TRBD1 matching over 8 bases. The germline V gene has CDR1 SGHRS and CDR2 YFSETQ. V shed 4 bases and J 3 bases; nucleotides not matched to a gene: 12. There are 17 residues in the CDR3.

A few counts support this clonotype. The gene calls are TRBV6-5 and TRBJ1-5; weak D call: TRBD1 (5 bases). Trimming cost V 6 bases and J 3 bases, with 24 bases left between them. The germline gives CDR1 MNHEY, CDR2 SVGAGI. CDR3 length: 18 amino acids. CDR3 in DNA: TGTGCCAGCAGCACTACGATTAAAAGCCGGGGCCCCAATCAGCCCCAGCATTTT. It specifies CASSTTIKSRGPNQPQHF.

A note on this clonotype: This clone may be a read error of a much larger clone one base away. V usage is TRBV6-5 and J usage is TRBJ1-2; tentatively, D is TRBD1 (5 bases). This CDR3 contains 15 residues. CDR1 and CDR2 (germline): MNHEY, SVGAGI. CDR3 DNA sequence: TGTGCCAGCAGTTACTCGCCCGGGACGGATTATGGCCACACCTTC. Its translation: CASSYSPGTDYGHTF.

This clonotype was detected a few times. The J gene is TRBJ2-7, the V gene TRBV7-2, with D tentatively TRBD2 (6 bases). The CDR3 has 15 amino acids. Trimming removed 2 bases at V and 3 bases at J, with 14 bases between. In germline, CDR1 is SGHTA, CDR2 FQGNSA. The CDR3 DNA sequence: TGTGCCAGCAGCTTAAGTTCTAGCGACAACTACGAGCAGTACTTC. This codes for CASSLSSSDNYEQYF.

This clonotype was picked up a small number of times. The gene calls are TRBV4-3 and TRBJ1-4; a possible D gene is TRBD1 (5 bases). Trimming pared 0 bases from V and 8 bases from J, leaving 16 bases between. The germline CDR1 and CDR2 sequences are LGHNA and YSLEER. The CDR3 length is 16 residues. CDR3 sequence reads: CASSQDWGRFGEKLFF. CDR3 sequence (DNA): TGCGCCAGCAGCCAAGATTGGGGCAGGTTTGGGGAAAAACTGTTTTTT.

The rearrangement joins TRBV5-1 to TRBJ1-1; no clear D. Germline CDR1 and CDR2: SGHRS and YFSETQ. The length of the CDR3 is 17 residues. Between the trimmed V and J ends, which lost 1 base and 1 base, there was a span of 17 bases. Here the CDR3 reads CASSLSFEETWNTEAFF. The CDR3 region has the DNA TGCGCCAGCAGCTTGTCGTTCGAGGAGACCTGGAACACTGAAGCTTTCTTT.

This clonotype was observed a handful of times. CDR3 sequence: CASGLVPASGDQETQYF. CDR3 nucleotide sequence: TGTGCTAGTGGTTTGGTACCGGCTAGCGGGGACCAAGAGACCCAGTACTTC. The chain recombines TRBV12-5 with TRBJ2-5; 9 nucleotides agree with TRBD2. The CDR3 runs 17 residues. V lost 0 bases, J lost 0 bases, and 5 bases stayed unmatched. Germline CDR1 is LGHNT and CDR2 is FRNRAP.

The gene calls are TRBV10-3 and TRBJ1-5, with D possibly matching TRBD1 (6 bases). This CDR3 spans 14 amino acids. Germline values: CDR1 ENHRY, CDR2 SYGVKD. V lost 10 bases, J lost 0 bases, and 13 bases lay in between. The CDR3 reads CATQQGVSNQPQHF. The CDR3, as DNA: TGTGCCACCCAACAGGGAGTTAGCAATCAGCCCCAGCATTTT.

The V and J genes are TRBV20-1 and TRBJ2-4, with D perhaps TRBD1 (6 bases). The J call may be faulty, since TRBJ2-7 better matches the DNA end. CDR1 and CDR2 from the germline V gene are DFQATT and SNEGSKA (reference sequence). The CDR3 runs 13 residues. The DNA of the CDR3 is TGCAGTGCGAACCGGGACATGGGGACCGAGCAGTACTTC. Its protein is CSANRDMGTEQYF.

At least ten counts were recorded for this clonotype. In DNA, the CDR3 is TGTGCCAGCAGCCATACAGGCGGCTACACCTTC. Its protein product is CASSHTGGYTF. The genes are TRBV3-1 and TRBJ1-2; the D gene is possibly TRBD1 (5 bases). The length of the CDR3 is 11 residues. Germline values: CDR1 LGHDT, CDR2 YNNKEL (reference sequence). With 3 bases removed from V and 8 bases from J, the gap between germline ends came to 7 bases.